This T cell receptor (beta chain) was retrieved from a study of patients and donors after allogeneic stem cell transplantation. With 5 bases removed from V and 3 bases from J, the gap between germline ends came to 15 bases. The CDR3 contains 15 residues. CDR1 is SGHTA, CDR2 FQGNSA, per germline. Each CDR3 protein gets one entry after TCRdb re-called the RT-PCR reads with MiXCR. This sample has under 170,000 distinct CDR3 sequences, with about a third found just once. The sample comprised blood, either unsorted or a sorted T cell fraction (not recorded which). The source of this sequence is a human donor who was either an allogeneic HSCT recipient or a stem cell or donor lymphocyte infusion donor (not recorded which). It is not recorded whose cells these are; they may come from a transplant donor. The gene calls are TRBV7-2 and TRBJ2-3; D is ambiguous. CDR3 sequence (DNA): TGTGCCAGCAGCCGCGGCGTCTTACGTACAGATACGCAGTATTTT. Its protein product is CASSRGVLRTDTQYF.